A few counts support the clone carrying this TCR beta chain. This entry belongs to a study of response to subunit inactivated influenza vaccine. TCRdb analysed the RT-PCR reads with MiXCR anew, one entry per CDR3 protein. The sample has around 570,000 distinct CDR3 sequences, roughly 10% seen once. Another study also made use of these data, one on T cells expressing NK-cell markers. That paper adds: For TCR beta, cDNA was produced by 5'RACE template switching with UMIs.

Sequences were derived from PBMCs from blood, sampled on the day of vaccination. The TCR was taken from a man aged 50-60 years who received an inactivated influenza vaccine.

The CDR3 nucleotides read TGCAGTCCGCTAGTAGCGGGGGGGCGTCGATTCGAGCAGTACTTC. Protein: CSPLVAGGRRFEQYF. This chain joins TRBV20-1 and TRBJ2-7, with 11 bases aligning to TRBD2. V shed 8 bases and J 6 bases; nucleotides not matched to a gene: 15. The CDR3 is 15 amino acids. CDR1 and CDR2 (germline): DFQATT, SNEGSKA (reference sequence).